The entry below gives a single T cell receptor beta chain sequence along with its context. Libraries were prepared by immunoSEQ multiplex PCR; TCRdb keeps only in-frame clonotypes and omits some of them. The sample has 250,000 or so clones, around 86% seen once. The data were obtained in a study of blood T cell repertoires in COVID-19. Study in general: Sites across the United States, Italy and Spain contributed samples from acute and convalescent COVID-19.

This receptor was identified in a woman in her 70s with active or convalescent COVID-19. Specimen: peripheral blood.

The CDR3 nucleotides are TGCGCCAGCAGCTTGGTCGTACTAGCGGGGGGAACGAACACCGGGGAGCTGTTTTTT. Translated: CASSLVVLAGGTNTGELFF. The rearrangement uses TRBV5-1 and TRBJ2-2; 12 positions match TRBD2. Losses at the gene ends were 0 bases for V and 0 bases for J; bases not matched to a gene: 6. This CDR3 region has 19 residues. Germline values: CDR1 SGHRS, CDR2 YFSETQ.